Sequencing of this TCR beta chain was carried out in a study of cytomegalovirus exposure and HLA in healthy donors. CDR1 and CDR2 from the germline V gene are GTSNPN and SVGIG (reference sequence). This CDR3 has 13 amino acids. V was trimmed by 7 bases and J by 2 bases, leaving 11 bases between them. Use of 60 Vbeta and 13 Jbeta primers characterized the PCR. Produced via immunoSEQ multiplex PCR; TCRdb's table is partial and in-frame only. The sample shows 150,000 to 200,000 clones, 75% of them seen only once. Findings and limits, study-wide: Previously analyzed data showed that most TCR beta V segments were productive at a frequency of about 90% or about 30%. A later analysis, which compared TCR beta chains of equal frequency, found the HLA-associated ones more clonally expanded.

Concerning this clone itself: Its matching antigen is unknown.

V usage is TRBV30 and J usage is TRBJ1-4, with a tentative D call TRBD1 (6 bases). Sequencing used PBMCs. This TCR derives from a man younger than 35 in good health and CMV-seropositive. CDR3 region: CAFHRVTNEKLFF. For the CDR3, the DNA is TGTGCCTTCCACAGGGTTACTAATGAAAAACTGTTTTTT.